This record looks at one T cell receptor (beta chain) sequence and its context. The antigen is not known. The CDR3 contains 15 residues. The germline gives CDR1 MNHEY, CDR2 SVGEGT. Trimming removed 4 bases from V and 2 bases from J, with 12 bases in between. The sample originates from a study of T cell repertoires in cytomegalovirus infection. Looking at the study overall: CMV infection together with matching HLA type was indicated by public TCR beta signatures. Points from the study as a whole: The study identified carriers of CMV plus the relevant HLA from cumulative public TCR beta family frequency. What dominated the ex vivo response were HLA-C-restricted CMV-specific TCR beta clonotypes.

TCRdb redid the calling of the reads with MiXCR, one entry per CDR3 protein. Among 160,000 or so distinct CDR3 sequences listed, roughly a sixth were seen once. Sequenced input: CD8+ T cells from PBMCs. This receptor was taken from a human donor in good health (CMV status not recorded). Some clones in this sample may be carry-over from other donors' samples. The chain has TRBV6-2 or TRBV6-3 and TRBJ2-1, with D possibly being TRBD1 (5 bases). In nucleotides, the CDR3 is TGTGCCAGCAGTTTGCTCCCGACAGCCTACAATGAGCAGTTCTTC. Protein: CASSLLPTAYNEQFF.